A selection of T cell receptor beta chains follows, all from one sample in a study of technical replicates of blood from four donors. Only in-frame clones appear in the TCRdb table, and some are missing; sequencing was by immunoSEQ multiplex PCR. The table shows tens of thousands of clones, with roughly 93% occurring only once. Sequencing used T cells isolated from PBMCs. The receptors here all came from a human donor in good health. CDR3s leave out the opening cysteine and the closing phenylalanine or tryptophan. A D gene is named only where the DNA matches it firmly.

J gene: TRBJ2-7; V gene: TRBV4-1; D gene: .; CDR3 protein: ASSRVGGGLPLEQY
J gene: TRBJ1-2; V gene: TRBV10-2; D gene: TRBD1; CDR3 protein: ASYGVQTGDSYGYT
J gene: TRBJ1-4; V gene: TRBV5-6; D gene: .; CDR3 protein: ASSLGLRLNEKLF
J gene: TRBJ2-5; V gene: TRBV5-1; D gene: TRBD1; CDR3 protein: ASSFGTGGEETQY
J gene: TRBJ1-2; V gene: TRBV5-4; D gene: .; CDR3 protein: ASSASYGYT
J gene: TRBJ1-4; V gene: TRBV15; D gene: .; CDR3 protein: ATSRGAATNEKLF
J gene: TRBJ1-2; V gene: TRBV6-1; D gene: .; CDR3 protein: ASREGGYT
J gene: TRBJ1-2; V gene: TRBV30; D gene: .; CDR3 protein: AWSHAGNAGRGYT
J gene: TRBJ2-1; V gene: TRBV5-1; D gene: .; CDR3 protein: ASRLGGGSYNEQF
J gene: TRBJ2-4; V gene: TRBV29-1; D gene: .; CDR3 protein: SAARDLGVIQY
J gene: TRBJ2-7; V gene: TRBV11-3; D gene: .; CDR3 protein: ASSSTSRATYEQY
J gene: TRBJ2-3; V gene: TRBV25-1; D gene: .; CDR3 protein: ASAGGWWEGADTQY
J gene: TRBJ1-1; V gene: TRBV5-1; D gene: .; CDR3 protein: ASSSDGQNTEAF
J gene: TRBJ2-7; V gene: TRBV5-1; D gene: TRBD2; CDR3 protein: ASSRPSGTSFSYEQY
J gene: TRBJ2-1; V gene: TRBV7-6; D gene: TRBD2; CDR3 protein: ASSLGLAGYNEQF
J gene: TRBJ2-2; V gene: TRBV6-1; D gene: .; CDR3 protein: ASPGVYGELF
J gene: TRBJ1-2; V gene: TRBV5-6; D gene: .; CDR3 protein: ASNPKGLGYT
J gene: TRBJ1-1; V gene: TRBV2; D gene: TRBD1; CDR3 protein: ASSSDRAIEAF
J gene: TRBJ2-7; V gene: TRBV18; D gene: TRBD2; CDR3 protein: ASSPRGLAGGLSEQY
J gene: TRBJ2-3; V gene: TRBV11-2; D gene: .; CDR3 protein: ASSLPGGQAQY
J gene: TRBJ1-3; V gene: TRBV7-9; D gene: TRBD1; CDR3 protein: ASSFFDRADDTIY
J gene: TRBJ2-7; V gene: TRBV7-8; D gene: TRBD1; CDR3 protein: ASSLAWTGDYEQY
J gene: TRBJ2-1; V gene: TRBV2; D gene: .; CDR3 protein: ASSEHSVYNEQF
J gene: TRBJ2-4; V gene: TRBV5-8; D gene: .; CDR3 protein: ASSLWQAYIQY
J gene: TRBJ1-3; V gene: TRBV9; D gene: .; CDR3 protein: ASSEFGAGNTIY
J gene: TRBJ1-5; V gene: TRBV4-1; D gene: .; CDR3 protein: ASSRGAETSNQPQH
J gene: TRBJ2-5; V gene: TRBV25-1; D gene: .; CDR3 protein: ASSYPGETQY
J gene: TRBJ2-1; V gene: TRBV2; D gene: .; CDR3 protein: ASNKQGFEYNEQF
J gene: TRBJ2-7; V gene: TRBV28; D gene: .; CDR3 protein: AISTELAAGYEQY
J gene: TRBJ2-4; V gene: TRBV29-1; D gene: .; CDR3 protein: SVQGQPLAKNIQY
J gene: TRBJ1-1; V gene: TRBV12-5; D gene: .; CDR3 protein: ASGLVLRGRSDTEAF
J gene: TRBJ1-2; V gene: TRBV27; D gene: .; CDR3 protein: ASSAGMGEKGGYT
J gene: TRBJ2-5; V gene: TRBV14; D gene: .; CDR3 protein: ASSHGRSETQY
J gene: TRBJ1-5; V gene: TRBV11-2; D gene: .; CDR3 protein: ASGSSNQPQH
J gene: TRBJ2-3; V gene: TRBV19; D gene: TRBD2; CDR3 protein: ASTNILEDNPTSGRTDTQY
J gene: TRBJ2-1; V gene: TRBV28; D gene: TRBD2; CDR3 protein: ASTPGGTSYNEQF
J gene: TRBJ1-2; V gene: TRBV28; D gene: .; CDR3 protein: ASSRTGHGYT
J gene: TRBJ1-3; V gene: TRBV4-1; D gene: TRBD1; CDR3 protein: ASSHLQGVSSGNTIY
J gene: TRBJ2-1; V gene: TRBV2; D gene: TRBD2; CDR3 protein: ASSEAGLVRSYNEQF
J gene: TRBJ1-2; V gene: TRBV7-9; D gene: .; CDR3 protein: ASSLVGGAIYGYT
J gene: TRBJ1-1; V gene: TRBV9; D gene: .; CDR3 protein: ASSPPGLIGTEAF
J gene: TRBJ2-1; V gene: TRBV11-3; D gene: TRBD1; CDR3 protein: ASGLTFTGVAYNEQF
J gene: TRBJ1-4; V gene: TRBV28; D gene: TRBD1; CDR3 protein: ASSSGQGNEKLF
J gene: TRBJ1-2; V gene: TRBV5-4; D gene: .; CDR3 protein: ASSPGEVTYGYT
J gene: TRBJ2-3; V gene: TRBV7-6; D gene: TRBD2; CDR3 protein: ASSLLTGGPGPRNTQY
J gene: TRBJ2-1; V gene: TRBV11-2; D gene: .; CDR3 protein: ASSHTQGQF
J gene: TRBJ2-3; V gene: TRBV9; D gene: TRBD1; CDR3 protein: ASSVRTGDTQY